These T cell receptor beta chains were read from a single sample in a study of graft-versus-host responses after intestinal transplantation. Their antigens are not known. The table came from immunoSEQ multiplex PCR; TCRdb's copy has only in-frame clones and leaves some out. The sample lists approximately 130,000 clones; around nine tenths were seen once. The material sequenced was unstimulated CD4+ T cells sorted from spleen or lymph node cells, taken before intestinal transplant. These receptors came from a human donor who received an intestinal transplant. Both conserved end residues are part of each CDR3. D genes are given only for firm matches. Not all rows give a size; the values are once, few, many and, for expanded clones, a class.

v_call: TRBV27
j_call: TRBJ1-2
clone_size: NA
d_call: NA
cdr3_nt: TGTGCCAGCAGTTTATCGACAGGACGGGGCTACACCTTC
cdr3_aa: CASSLSTGRGYTF

v_call: TRBV19
j_call: TRBJ2-7
clone_size: NA
d_call: NA
cdr3_nt: TGTGCCAGTAGTGATCGGACGAGCTCCTACGAGCAGTACTTC
cdr3_aa: CASSDRTSSYEQYF

v_call: TRBV19
j_call: TRBJ2-2
clone_size: NA
d_call: NA
cdr3_nt: TGTGCCAGTAGTATTGCAGGGACCGGGGAGCTGTTTTTT
cdr3_aa: CASSIAGTGELFF

v_call: TRBV19
j_call: TRBJ2-3
clone_size: NA
d_call: NA
cdr3_nt: TGTGCCAGTCGTAGGGAGGCCACAGATACGCAGTATTTT
cdr3_aa: CASRREATDTQYF

v_call: TRBV7-3
j_call: TRBJ2-1
clone_size: NA
d_call: NA
cdr3_nt: TGTGCCAGCAGCCCTAGGGGCAGTAGGCTCTACAATGAGCAGTTCTTC
cdr3_aa: CASSPRGSRLYNEQFF

v_call: TRBV6-5
j_call: TRBJ1-5
clone_size: NA
d_call: NA
cdr3_nt: TGTGCCAGCGACTTGCGGGCAGGGCAGCCCCAGCATTTT
cdr3_aa: CASDLRAGQPQHF

v_call: TRBV4-1
j_call: TRBJ2-5
clone_size: once
d_call: NA
cdr3_nt: TGCGCCAGCAGCCAAGGACTACAAGAGACCCAGTACTTC
cdr3_aa: CASSQGLQETQYF

v_call: TRBV5-6
j_call: TRBJ1-6
clone_size: NA
d_call: NA
cdr3_nt: TGTGCCAGCAGTTACGGGAATTCACCCCTCCACTTT
cdr3_aa: CASSYGNSPLHF

v_call: TRBV19
j_call: TRBJ2-7
clone_size: NA
d_call: TRBD1
cdr3_nt: TGTGCCAGTAGTATAAAGTGGACAGGGGGTTACGAGCAGTACTTC
cdr3_aa: CASSIKWTGGYEQYF

v_call: TRBV7-9
j_call: TRBJ2-6
clone_size: NA
d_call: NA
cdr3_nt: TGTGCCAGCAGCTTAGGAGCTGGGGCTGGGGCCAACGTCCTGACTTTC
cdr3_aa: CASSLGAGAGANVLTF

v_call: TRBV6-5
j_call: TRBJ2-7
clone_size: NA
d_call: NA
cdr3_nt: TGTGCCAGCAGCCATTTCACTAGTGTTGAGTACGAGCAGTACTTC
cdr3_aa: CASSHFTSVEYEQYF

v_call: TRBV5-6
j_call: TRBJ1-5
clone_size: NA
d_call: NA
cdr3_nt: TGTGCCAGCAGCTTTAGCCCCCAGCGGGCCCAGCATTTT
cdr3_aa: CASSFSPQRAQHF

v_call: TRBV7-2
j_call: TRBJ1-3
clone_size: NA
d_call: TRBD1
cdr3_nt: TGTGCCAGCAGCTTCGGACAGGGCGAGGGAACCATATATTTT
cdr3_aa: CASSFGQGEGTIYF

v_call: TRBV6-5
j_call: TRBJ1-6
clone_size: NA
d_call: NA
cdr3_nt: TGTGCCAGCAGTTACTCGAGGAAGTGGGCAGGTTCCCTCCACTTT
cdr3_aa: CASSYSRKWAGSLHF

v_call: TRBV4-1
j_call: TRBJ2-6
clone_size: NA
d_call: TRBD1
cdr3_nt: TGCGCCAGCAGCCAAGATCCGGGACAGGGGACGTCTGGGGCCAACGTCCTGACTTTC
cdr3_aa: CASSQDPGQGTSGANVLTF

v_call: TRBV5-6
j_call: TRBJ1-2
clone_size: NA
d_call: TRBD1
cdr3_nt: TGTGCCAGCAGCTTGGGGCCCCGGGACAGGACCACTAACTATGGCTACACCTTC
cdr3_aa: CASSLGPRDRTTNYGYTF

v_call: TRBV10-3
j_call: TRBJ1-1
clone_size: NA
d_call: TRBD1
cdr3_nt: TGTGCCATCAGCACAGGGGGCCTTGAAGCTTTCTTT
cdr3_aa: CAISTGGLEAFF

v_call: TRBV18
j_call: TRBJ2-5
clone_size: few
d_call: NA
cdr3_nt: TGTGCCAGCTCACCAGGGGAGACCCAGTACTTC
cdr3_aa: CASSPGETQYF

v_call: TRBV29-1
j_call: TRBJ1-2
clone_size: NA
d_call: TRBD1
cdr3_nt: TGCAGCGTTGACAGGGGGGACTATGGCTACACCTTC
cdr3_aa: CSVDRGDYGYTF

v_call: TRBV27
j_call: TRBJ1-6
clone_size: NA
d_call: NA
cdr3_nt: TGTGCCACCTCTGGACAGAATTCACCCCTCCACTTT
cdr3_aa: CATSGQNSPLHF

v_call: TRBV11-1
j_call: TRBJ2-3
clone_size: NA
d_call: NA
cdr3_nt: TGTGCCAGCAGCGGAGGGGGTTCCCGCACAGATACGCAGTATTTT
cdr3_aa: CASSGGGSRTDTQYF

v_call: TRBV4-2
j_call: TRBJ2-1
clone_size: NA
d_call: NA
cdr3_nt: TGTGCCAGTTCCGGGACAAACCCCAACAATGAGCAGTTCTTC
cdr3_aa: CASSGTNPNNEQFF

v_call: TRBV29-1
j_call: TRBJ2-5
clone_size: NA
d_call: NA
cdr3_nt: TGCAGCGTCTCACCTAGACTGAGCGGAGAGACCCAGTACTTC
cdr3_aa: CSVSPRLSGETQYF

v_call: TRBV6-5
j_call: TRBJ2-1
clone_size: NA
d_call: NA
cdr3_nt: TGTGCCAGCAGTTACCATGATGCATCCTACAATGAGCAGTTCTTC
cdr3_aa: CASSYHDASYNEQFF

v_call: TRBV6-8
j_call: TRBJ2-7
clone_size: once
d_call: TRBD2
cdr3_nt: TGTGCCAGCAGGACTAGCGGGGGCGGTGGGGAGCAGTACTTC
cdr3_aa: CASRTSGGGGEQYF

v_call: TRBV7-9
j_call: TRBJ2-1
clone_size: NA
d_call: NA
cdr3_nt: TGTGCCAGCAGCCGAGGGGGGTACAATGAGCAGTTCTTC
cdr3_aa: CASSRGGYNEQFF

v_call: TRBV7-8
j_call: TRBJ1-2
clone_size: NA
d_call: NA
cdr3_nt: TGTGCCAGCAGCTTAGTGGGCGGGGGGCGATCTAACTATGGCTACACCTTC
cdr3_aa: CASSLVGGGRSNYGYTF

v_call: TRBV19
j_call: TRBJ1-3
clone_size: few
d_call: NA
cdr3_nt: TGTGCCAGCAGACAGTTAAGGAATTCTGGAAACACCATATATTTT
cdr3_aa: CASRQLRNSGNTIYF

v_call: TRBV7-2
j_call: TRBJ2-5
clone_size: NA
d_call: TRBD1
cdr3_nt: TGTGCCAGCAGCTTGGCAGGGGGCATCGAGACCCAGTACTTC
cdr3_aa: CASSLAGGIETQYF

v_call: TRBV15
j_call: TRBJ1-2
clone_size: NA
d_call: NA
cdr3_nt: TGTGCCACCAGAGCCCCGAACGTCTATGGCTACACCTTC
cdr3_aa: CATRAPNVYGYTF

v_call: TRBV19
j_call: TRBJ1-5
clone_size: once
d_call: NA
cdr3_nt: TGTGCCAGTAGTATTCGGGTTGGGGGCAATCAGCCCCAGCATTTT
cdr3_aa: CASSIRVGGNQPQHF

v_call: TRBV4-1
j_call: TRBJ1-6
clone_size: NA
d_call: NA
cdr3_nt: TGCGCCAGCAGCCAAAATCCGACAGACAATTCACCCCTCCACTTT
cdr3_aa: CASSQNPTDNSPLHF

v_call: TRBV7-6
j_call: TRBJ2-1
clone_size: NA
d_call: TRBD2
cdr3_nt: TGTGCCAGCAGCCTAAGGACTAGCGGGGGGGCCGGGGAGCAGTTCTTC
cdr3_aa: CASSLRTSGGAGEQFF

v_call: TRBV18
j_call: TRBJ1-5
clone_size: NA
d_call: NA
cdr3_nt: TGTGCCAGCTCACCACCGAAGGGTCAGCCCCAGCATTTT
cdr3_aa: CASSPPKGQPQHF

v_call: TRBV6-6
j_call: TRBJ2-7
clone_size: NA
d_call: TRBD2
cdr3_nt: TGTGCCAGCAGTTTGGGACTAGTCTCCTACGAGCAGTACTTC
cdr3_aa: CASSLGLVSYEQYF

v_call: TRBV9
j_call: TRBJ2-7
clone_size: NA
d_call: NA
cdr3_nt: TGTGCCAGCAGCGTAGGGTGGGGTTACGAGCAGTACTTC
cdr3_aa: CASSVGWGYEQYF

v_call: TRBV5-1
j_call: TRBJ1-1
clone_size: NA
d_call: TRBD1
cdr3_nt: TGCGCCAGCAGCACTTTGACAGGGGTGAACACTGAAGCTTTCTTT
cdr3_aa: CASSTLTGVNTEAFF

v_call: TRBV29-1
j_call: TRBJ1-2
clone_size: once
d_call: NA
cdr3_nt: TGCAGCGTTGAAGGCGGTGGGCAGGGTGGTGGCTACACCTTC
cdr3_aa: CSVEGGGQGGGYTF

v_call: TRBV19
j_call: TRBJ2-3
clone_size: NA
d_call: TRBD2
cdr3_nt: TGTGCCAGTAGTATAACGGGGGGAATCACAGATACGCAGTATTTT
cdr3_aa: CASSITGGITDTQYF

v_call: TRBV7-9
j_call: TRBJ1-6
clone_size: NA
d_call: NA
cdr3_nt: TGTGCCAGCAGCTTCCAGGACCTCCCTTCACCCCTCCACTTT
cdr3_aa: CASSFQDLPSPLHF

v_call: TRBV6-5
j_call: TRBJ2-7
clone_size: NA
d_call: NA
cdr3_nt: TGTGCCAGCAGTTACTCGTCGCCGGGCTCCTACGAGCAGTACTTC
cdr3_aa: CASSYSSPGSYEQYF

v_call: TRBV5-1
j_call: TRBJ1-1
clone_size: NA
d_call: TRBD1
cdr3_nt: TGCGCCAGCTCCGGGACAGGGGTGATGAACACTGAAGCTTTCTTT
cdr3_aa: CASSGTGVMNTEAFF

v_call: TRBV18
j_call: TRBJ1-2
clone_size: NA
d_call: NA
cdr3_nt: TGTGCCAGCTCCCCTAGGAGGGGCGAAGGCTACACCTTC
cdr3_aa: CASSPRRGEGYTF

v_call: TRBV7-8
j_call: TRBJ2-7
clone_size: NA
d_call: NA
cdr3_nt: TGTGCCAGCAGCAACCCGACTAGTTCCTACGAGCAGTACTTC
cdr3_aa: CASSNPTSSYEQYF

v_call: TRBV11-2
j_call: TRBJ2-3
clone_size: NA
d_call: TRBD1
cdr3_nt: TGTGCCAGCTGCAGGGGGCGTAGCACAGATACGCAGTATTTT
cdr3_aa: CASCRGRSTDTQYF

v_call: TRBV7-7
j_call: TRBJ1-4
clone_size: NA
d_call: NA
cdr3_nt: TGTGCCAGCAGCTTATCACAGGGTGAAAAACTGTTTTTT
cdr3_aa: CASSLSQGEKLFF

v_call: TRBV2
j_call: TRBJ1-4
clone_size: few
d_call: NA
cdr3_nt: TGTGCCAGCAGTTTCAACAGGCCGTATGAAAAACTGTTTTTT
cdr3_aa: CASSFNRPYEKLFF

v_call: TRBV29-1
j_call: TRBJ2-3
clone_size: NA
d_call: NA
cdr3_nt: TGCAGCGTCTCCTATAGAGGTGGGCGGGCGGCAGATACGCAGTATTTT
cdr3_aa: CSVSYRGGRAADTQYF

v_call: TRBV12-5
j_call: TRBJ1-5
clone_size: NA
d_call: NA
cdr3_nt: TGTGCTAGTGCCTGGGGGGGAAGTGGCAATCAGCCCCAGCATTTT
cdr3_aa: CASAWGGSGNQPQHF

v_call: TRBV7-6
j_call: TRBJ2-2
clone_size: NA
d_call: NA
cdr3_nt: TGTGCCAGCAGCCCAGCGAACACCGGGGAGCTGTTTTTT
cdr3_aa: CASSPANTGELFF

v_call: TRBV6-1
j_call: TRBJ1-5
clone_size: NA
d_call: NA
cdr3_nt: TGTGCCAGCCATTATAGCAATCAGCCCCAGCATTTT
cdr3_aa: CASHYSNQPQHF

v_call: TRBV4-1
j_call: TRBJ2-3
clone_size: NA
d_call: NA
cdr3_nt: TGCGCCAGCAGCCAGAACACCGGTGGGTCAGATACGCAGTATTTT
cdr3_aa: CASSQNTGGSDTQYF

v_call: TRBV27
j_call: TRBJ2-7
clone_size: NA
d_call: NA
cdr3_nt: TGTGCCAGCAGACCGCCGGGGGCGCGACGCCGGTACTTC
cdr3_aa: CASRPPGARRRYF